This T cell receptor (beta chain) stems from a study of blood T cell repertoires in COVID-19. Looking at the study overall: COVID-19 samples, acute and convalescent, were from the United States, Italy and Spain. T cells, B-cell-depleted T cells, or PBMCs supplied cDNA or gDNA.

Source study methods: How many nucleated cells were present was estimated from reference gene primer amplification. The repertoire was sequenced with immunoSEQ multiplex PCR; TCRdb's copy has only in-frame clones and lacks some. V, J and clone size are taken as reported in that table, and D and trimming were inferred from the DNA itself. The data contain about 210,000 clones, just over 90% of them seen just once; the ten biggest clones take up about 1.3%. Source material: peripheral blood. This sequence was found in a man aged 30 to 39 with acute or convalescent COVID-19.

DNA of the CDR3: TGTGCCAGCAGCCGGGGTCTCGAGGGCTCCGGGGAGCTGTTTTTT. This codes for CASSRGLEGSGELFF. V usage is TRBV3-1 (or the pseudogene TRBV3-2) and J usage is TRBJ2-2; maybe TRBD2 (5 bases). The CDR3 is 15 residues long. Germline V gives CDR1 LGHDT, CDR2 YNNKEL (reference sequence). The germline V and J ends were trimmed by 4 bases and 6 bases, with 15 bases remaining between them.